The entry that follows covers one T cell receptor beta chain sequence. What it binds is unknown. CDR3 length equals 15 residues. The germline V and J ends were trimmed by 3 bases and 0 bases, with 9 bases remaining between them. Germline CDR1 KGHSH, CDR2 LQKENI. Use of 60 Vbeta and 13 Jbeta primers characterized the PCR. The assay was immunoSEQ multiplex PCR, and TCRdb's table has in-frame clones only and misses some. The sample includes under 250,000 clones, 82% of them seen just once. The entry originates in a study of cytomegalovirus exposure and HLA in healthy donors. Overall study results and limits: Earlier analysis looked at TCR beta V segments, and most were productive about 87% or about 30% of the time. No immune exposure information besides CMV serostatus was available. On later analysis, the bulk of CMV-associated TCR beta chains appeared to be HLA-restricted.

The rearrangement uses TRBV18 and TRBJ1-5; D is perhaps TRBD1 (5 bases). The clonotype comes from a man between 40 and 49 years old in good health and CMV-seropositive. Sequenced material: PBMCs. CDR3 sequence reads: CASSPEGDSNQPQHF. The CDR3 DNA reads TGTGCCAGCTCACCGGAAGGGGATAGCAATCAGCCCCAGCATTTT.